This T cell receptor (beta chain) was sequenced during a study of T cells after yellow fever vaccination. For the study at large: When fractions had low cell numbers, they were prepared with SMART-Seq v4 Ultra Low Input. The study, taken as a whole, reports: Post-booster repertoires again held most primary-vaccination clones (about 96% CD4, roughly 90% CD8). The study found a weaker secondary response that peaked faster, day 5 versus 15.

From germline, CDR1 is SGHTA and CDR2 FQGNSA. Unmatched junction bases numbered 7, after V lost 5 bases and J lost 7 bases. This CDR3 has 13 residues. TCRdb re-derived calls from the 5' RACE reads in MiXCR, one entry per CDR3 protein. This table holds under 600,000 distinct CDR3 sequences, around a fifth found once. As regards this clonotype: Its antigen is unidentified.

This receptor was identified in a man aged 18-30 years who received the YFV17D yellow fever vaccine. This specimen consisted of PBMCs, obtained around 3 weeks after the first yellow fever vaccination. The chain carries TRBV7-2 and TRBJ1-1, with 7 bases matching TRBD1. The CDR3 DNA reads as TGTGCCAGCAGCAAACGGGACAGCAATGAAGCTTTCTTT. It is translated as CASSKRDSNEAFF.